The text below deals with one T cell receptor (beta chain). Looked up from germline, CDR1 is SNHLY and CDR2 is FYNNEI. This CDR3 spans 12 amino acids. V was clipped by 1 base and J by 5 bases, with 6 bases between them. This record comes from a study of blood T cell repertoires in COVID-19. Per the original data handling: For nucleated cells, counts were estimated from reference gene primer amplification. The repertoire was sequenced with immunoSEQ multiplex PCR; TCRdb's copy has only in-frame clones and lacks some. V, J and clone size reflect that table, while D and trimming were determined from the DNA. The table includes approximately 200,000 clones, 85% to 90% detected once.

The sequence was obtained from a man aged 45-65 years with acute or convalescent COVID-19. Specimen: peripheral blood. This rearrangement joins TRBV2 to TRBJ2-7; D is undetermined. This CDR3 reads CASSEDQNEQYF. CDR3 bases: TGTGCCAGCAGTGAAGACCAGAACGAGCAGTACTTC.